A few counts support the clone carrying this T cell receptor (beta chain). The data are from a study of T-cell reconstitution after alpha-beta-depleted transplantation in children. Germline CDR1 reads DFQATT; CDR2 reads SNEGSKA (reference sequence). V was pared by 4 bases and J by 4 bases, with 16 bases between. The CDR3 sequence is 14 residues long. Unique molecular identifiers featured in how the TCRbeta library was prepared. One entry per CDR3 protein, called by TCRdb with MiXCR from the PCR reads. The top ten hold around 2.4% of the sample, which has 500,000 or so distinct CDR3 sequences, around a third seen once.

This chain uses TRBV20-1 with TRBJ2-5; unclear D gene. The sample was PBMCs from the stem cell graft donor, taken from the stem cell graft. The sequence derives from a human donor who donated a stem cell graft to a child with aplastic anemia. CDR3 loop: CSAILNALGETQYF. CDR3 nucleotide sequence: TGCAGTGCTATTTTAAACGCCCTCGGAGAGACCCAGTACTTC.